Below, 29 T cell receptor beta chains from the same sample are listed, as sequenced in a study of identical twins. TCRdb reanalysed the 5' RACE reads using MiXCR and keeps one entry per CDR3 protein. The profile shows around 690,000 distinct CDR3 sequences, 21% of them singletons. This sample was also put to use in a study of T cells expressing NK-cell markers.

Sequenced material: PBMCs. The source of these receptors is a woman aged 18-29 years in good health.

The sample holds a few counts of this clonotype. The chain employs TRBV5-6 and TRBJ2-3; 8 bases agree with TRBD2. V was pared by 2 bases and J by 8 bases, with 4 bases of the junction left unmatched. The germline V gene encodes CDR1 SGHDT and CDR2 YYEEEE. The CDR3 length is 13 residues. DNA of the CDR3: TGTGCCAGCAGCTTAGCGGGAGTGGGTACGCAGTATTTT. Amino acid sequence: CASSLAGVGTQYF.

The CDR3 bases are TGTGCCAGCAGCCTAAGGGCGGGACAGAATACAAATGAGCAGTTCTTC. This encodes CASSLRAGQNTNEQFF. This chain uses TRBV7-2 with TRBJ2-1, with D maybe TRBD1 (7 bases). CDR3 length: 16 residues. Germline CDR1 is SGHTA and CDR2 is FQGNSA. V lost 5 bases to trimming and J lost 7 bases, with 21 bases between them. Using reference TRBV7-2 and TRBJ2-1 for the parts outside the CDR3, the full variable domain is GAGVSQSPSNKVTEKGKDVELRCDPISGHTALYWYRQSLGQGLEFLIYFQGNSAPDKSGLPSDRFSAERTGGSVSTLTIQRTQQEDSAVYLCASSLRAGQNTNEQFFGPGTRLTVL.

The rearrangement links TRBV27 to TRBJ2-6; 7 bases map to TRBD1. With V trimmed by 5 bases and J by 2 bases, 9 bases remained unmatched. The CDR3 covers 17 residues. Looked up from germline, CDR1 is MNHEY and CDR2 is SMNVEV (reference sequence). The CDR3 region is CASSPAAGGTGANVLTF. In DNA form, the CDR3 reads TGTGCCAGCAGTCCAGCGGCAGGGGGAACTGGGGCCAACGTCCTGACTTTC.

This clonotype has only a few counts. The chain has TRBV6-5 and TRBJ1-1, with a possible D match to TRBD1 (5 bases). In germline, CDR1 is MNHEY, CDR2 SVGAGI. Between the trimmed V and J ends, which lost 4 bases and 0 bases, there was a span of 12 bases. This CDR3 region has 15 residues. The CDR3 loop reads CASSLVRAMNTEAFF. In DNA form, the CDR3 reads TGTGCCAGCAGTTTGGTCAGGGCCATGAACACTGAAGCTTTCTTT.

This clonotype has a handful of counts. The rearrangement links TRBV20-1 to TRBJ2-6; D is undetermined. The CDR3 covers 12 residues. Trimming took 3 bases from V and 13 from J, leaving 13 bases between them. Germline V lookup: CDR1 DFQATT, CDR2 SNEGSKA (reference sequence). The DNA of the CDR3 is TGCAGTGCTAGTCATGCGGCCCGAGTCCTGACTTTC. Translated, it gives CSASHAARVLTF.

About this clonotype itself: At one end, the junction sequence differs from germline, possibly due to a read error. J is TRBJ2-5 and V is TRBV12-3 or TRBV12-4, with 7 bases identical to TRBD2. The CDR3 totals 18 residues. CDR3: CTSSPPTLTSVVRETQYF. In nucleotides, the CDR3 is TGTACCAGCAGTCCGCCCACACTTACTAGCGTGGTAAGAGAGACCCAGTACTTC.

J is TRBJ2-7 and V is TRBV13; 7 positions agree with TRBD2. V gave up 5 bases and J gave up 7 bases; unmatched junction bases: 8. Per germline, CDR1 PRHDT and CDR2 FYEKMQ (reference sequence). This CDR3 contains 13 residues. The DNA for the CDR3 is TGTGCCAGCAGCCTCACTGGGGGGGAAGAGCAGTACTTC. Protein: CASSLTGGEEQYF.

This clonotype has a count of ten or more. CDR3 residues: CSAETGGRGNQPQHF. The CDR3 coding sequence is TGCAGTGCTGAAACAGGGGGTAGGGGCAATCAGCCCCAGCATTTT. The V and J genes are TRBV20-1 and TRBJ1-5; TRBD1 matches at 8 bases. This CDR3 spans 15 amino acids. Losses at the gene ends were 5 bases for V and 2 bases for J; bases not matched to a gene: 8. Per germline, CDR1 DFQATT and CDR2 SNEGSKA (reference sequence).

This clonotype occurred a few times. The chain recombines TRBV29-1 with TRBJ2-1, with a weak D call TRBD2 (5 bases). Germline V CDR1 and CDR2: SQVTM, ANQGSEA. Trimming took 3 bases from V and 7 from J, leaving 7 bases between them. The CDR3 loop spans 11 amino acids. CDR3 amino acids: CSVDPGNEQFF. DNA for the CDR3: TGCAGCGTTGACCCGGGGAATGAGCAGTTCTTC.

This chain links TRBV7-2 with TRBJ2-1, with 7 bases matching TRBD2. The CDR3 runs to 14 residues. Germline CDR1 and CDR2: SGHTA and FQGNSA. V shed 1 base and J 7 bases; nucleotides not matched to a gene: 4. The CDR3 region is CASSLGGRPNEQFF. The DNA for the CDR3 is TGTGCCAGCAGCTTAGGCGGGAGACCGAATGAGCAGTTCTTC. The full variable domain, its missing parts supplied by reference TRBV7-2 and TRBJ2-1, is GAGVSQSPSNKVTEKGKDVELRCDPISGHTALYWYRQSLGQGLEFLIYFQGNSAPDKSGLPSDRFSAERTGGSVSTLTIQRTQQEDSAVYLCASSLGGRPNEQFFGPGTRLTVL.

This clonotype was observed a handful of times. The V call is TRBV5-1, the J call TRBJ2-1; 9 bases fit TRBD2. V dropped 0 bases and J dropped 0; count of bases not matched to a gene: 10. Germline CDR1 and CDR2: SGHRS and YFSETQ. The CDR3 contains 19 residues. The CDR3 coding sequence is TGCGCCAGCAGCTTGGTGTTTTTAGCGGGAGCAATCTCCTACAATGAGCAGTTCTTC. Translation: CASSLVFLAGAISYNEQFF.

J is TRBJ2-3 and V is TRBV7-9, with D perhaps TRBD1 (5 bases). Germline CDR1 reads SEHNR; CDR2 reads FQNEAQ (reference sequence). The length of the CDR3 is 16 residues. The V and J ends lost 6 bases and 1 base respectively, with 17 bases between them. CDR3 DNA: TGTGCCAGCAGATCGGGCGGCGACAGTCGCACAGATACGCAGTATTTT. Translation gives CASRSGGDSRTDTQYF.

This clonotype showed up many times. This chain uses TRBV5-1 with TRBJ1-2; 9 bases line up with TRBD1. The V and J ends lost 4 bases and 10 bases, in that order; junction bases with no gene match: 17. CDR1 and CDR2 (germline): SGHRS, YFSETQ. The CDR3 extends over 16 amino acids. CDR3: CASSLRTPGQGLYYTF. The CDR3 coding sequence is TGCGCCAGCAGCCTCAGGACACCGGGACAGGGCTTATACTACACCTTC.

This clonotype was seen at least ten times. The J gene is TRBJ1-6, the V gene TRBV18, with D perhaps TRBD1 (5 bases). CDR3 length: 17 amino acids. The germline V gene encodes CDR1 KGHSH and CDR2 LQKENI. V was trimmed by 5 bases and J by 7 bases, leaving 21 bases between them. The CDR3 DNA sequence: TGTGCCAGCTCAACCGTGGGGGAGAGCCCTAAAAATTCACCCCTCCACTTT. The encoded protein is CASSTVGESPKNSPLHF.

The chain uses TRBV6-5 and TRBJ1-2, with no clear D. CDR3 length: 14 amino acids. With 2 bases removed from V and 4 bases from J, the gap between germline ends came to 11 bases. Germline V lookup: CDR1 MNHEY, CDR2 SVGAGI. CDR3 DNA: TGTGCCAGCAGTTACGGCCTGGCCGGCTATGGCTACACCTTC. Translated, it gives CASSYGLAGYGYTF.

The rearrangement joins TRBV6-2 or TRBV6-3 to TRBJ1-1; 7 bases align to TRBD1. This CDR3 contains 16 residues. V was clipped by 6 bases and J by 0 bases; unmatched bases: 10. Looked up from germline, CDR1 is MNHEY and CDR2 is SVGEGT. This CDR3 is CASRSDYGTVNTEAFF. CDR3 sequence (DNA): TGTGCCAGCAGGTCGGACTACGGGACAGTGAACACTGAAGCTTTCTTT.

This chain's CDR3 is CSAREGGGFLGYEQYF. In nucleotides, the CDR3 is TGCAGTGCTAGAGAGGGCGGGGGATTCTTAGGCTACGAGCAGTACTTC. The rearrangement links TRBV20-1 to TRBJ2-7; TRBD2 matches 7 bases. CDR3 length: 16 amino acids. Losses at the gene ends were 0 bases for V and 3 bases for J; bases not matched to a gene: 11. The V gene's germline CDR1 is DFQATT and CDR2 SNEGSKA (reference sequence).

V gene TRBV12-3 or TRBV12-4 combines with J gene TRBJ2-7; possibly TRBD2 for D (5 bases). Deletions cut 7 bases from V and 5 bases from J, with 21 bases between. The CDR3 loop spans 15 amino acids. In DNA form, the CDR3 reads TGTGCCAGCACCGAAGGGAGCGGTGGACCTAACGAGCAGTACTTC. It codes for CASTEGSGGPNEQYF.

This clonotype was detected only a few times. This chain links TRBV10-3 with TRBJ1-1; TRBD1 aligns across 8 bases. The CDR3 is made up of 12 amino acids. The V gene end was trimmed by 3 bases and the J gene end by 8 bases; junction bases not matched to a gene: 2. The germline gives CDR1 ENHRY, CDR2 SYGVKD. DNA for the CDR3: TGTGCCATCAGTGAAAACAGGGGGGAAGCTTTCTTT. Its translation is CAISENRGEAFF.

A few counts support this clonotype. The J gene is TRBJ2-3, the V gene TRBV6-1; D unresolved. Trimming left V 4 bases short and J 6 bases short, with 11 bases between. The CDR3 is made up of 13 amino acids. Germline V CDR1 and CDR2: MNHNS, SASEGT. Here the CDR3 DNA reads TGTGCCAGCAGTGGAATCGTTGGGGATACGCAGTATTTT. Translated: CASSGIVGDTQYF.

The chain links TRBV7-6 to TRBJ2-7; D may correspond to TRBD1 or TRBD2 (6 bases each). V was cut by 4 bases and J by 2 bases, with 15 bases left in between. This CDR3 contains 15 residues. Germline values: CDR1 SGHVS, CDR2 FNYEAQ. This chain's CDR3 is CASSSGGPIAYEQYF. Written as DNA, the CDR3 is TGTGCCAGCAGCTCTGGGGGGCCTATAGCCTACGAGCAGTACTTC.

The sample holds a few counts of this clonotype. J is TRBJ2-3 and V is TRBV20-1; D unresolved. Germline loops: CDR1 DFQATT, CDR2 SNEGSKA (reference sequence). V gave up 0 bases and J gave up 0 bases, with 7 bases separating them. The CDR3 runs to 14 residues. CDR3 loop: CSAREVISTDTQYF. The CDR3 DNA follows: TGCAGTGCTAGAGAGGTTATAAGCACAGATACGCAGTATTTT.

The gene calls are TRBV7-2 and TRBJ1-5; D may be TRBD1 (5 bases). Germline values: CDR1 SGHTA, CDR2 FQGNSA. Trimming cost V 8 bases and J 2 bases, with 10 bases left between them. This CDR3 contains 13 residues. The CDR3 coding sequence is TGTGCCAGCGGACCGACAGGCAATCAGCCCCAGCATTTT. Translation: CASGPTGNQPQHF.

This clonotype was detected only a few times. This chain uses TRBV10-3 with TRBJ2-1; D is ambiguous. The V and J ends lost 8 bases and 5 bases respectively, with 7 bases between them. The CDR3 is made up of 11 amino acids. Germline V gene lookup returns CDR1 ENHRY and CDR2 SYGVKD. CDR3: CAIASNNEQFF. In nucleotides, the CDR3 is TGTGCCATCGCCTCAAACAATGAGCAGTTCTTC.

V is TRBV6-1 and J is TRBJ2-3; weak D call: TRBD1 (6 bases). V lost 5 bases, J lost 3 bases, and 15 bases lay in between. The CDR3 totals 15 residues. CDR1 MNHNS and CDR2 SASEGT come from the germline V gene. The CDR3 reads CASSPQGIRTDTQYF. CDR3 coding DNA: TGTGCCAGCAGTCCACAGGGAATTCGAACAGATACGCAGTATTTT.

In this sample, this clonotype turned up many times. The CDR3 bases are TGTGCCAGCAGTGACAGTCACCCCGCCTACGAGCAGTACTTC. Amino acids: CASSDSHPAYEQYF. The V and J genes are TRBV12-3 or TRBV12-4 and TRBJ2-7, with D tentatively TRBD1 (5 bases). Trimming removed 5 bases from V and 2 bases from J, with 13 bases in between. The CDR3 covers 14 residues.

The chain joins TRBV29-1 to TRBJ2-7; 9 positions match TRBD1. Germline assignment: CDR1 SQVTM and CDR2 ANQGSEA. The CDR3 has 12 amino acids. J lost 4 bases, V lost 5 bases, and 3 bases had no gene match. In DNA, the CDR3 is TGCAGCGTTCGACAGGGGGGATACGAGCAGTACTTC. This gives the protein CSVRQGGYEQYF.

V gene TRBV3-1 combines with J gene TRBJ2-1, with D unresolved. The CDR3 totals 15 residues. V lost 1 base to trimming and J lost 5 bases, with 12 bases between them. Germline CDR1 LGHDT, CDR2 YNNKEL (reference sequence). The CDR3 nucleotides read TGTGCCAGCAGCCAAGCCCAGTTCTACCACAATGAGCAGTTCTTC. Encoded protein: CASSQAQFYHNEQFF.

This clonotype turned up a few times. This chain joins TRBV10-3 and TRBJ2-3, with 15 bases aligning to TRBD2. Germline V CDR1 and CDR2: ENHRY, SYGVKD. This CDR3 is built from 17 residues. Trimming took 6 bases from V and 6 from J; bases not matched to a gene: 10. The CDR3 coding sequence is TGTGCCATCAGGGGACTAGCGGGGGGCGGAGTCCCCGATACGCAGTATTTT. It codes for CAIRGLAGGGVPDTQYF.